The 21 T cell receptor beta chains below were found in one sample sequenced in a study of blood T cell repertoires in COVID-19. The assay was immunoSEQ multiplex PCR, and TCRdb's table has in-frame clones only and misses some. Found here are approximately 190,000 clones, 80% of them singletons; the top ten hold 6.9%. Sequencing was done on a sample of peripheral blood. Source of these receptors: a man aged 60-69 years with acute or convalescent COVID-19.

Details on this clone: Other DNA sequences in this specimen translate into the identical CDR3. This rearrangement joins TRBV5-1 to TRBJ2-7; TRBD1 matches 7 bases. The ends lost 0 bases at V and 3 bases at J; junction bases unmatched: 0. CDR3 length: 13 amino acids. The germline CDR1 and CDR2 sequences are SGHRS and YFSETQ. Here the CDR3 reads CASSLDRGYEQYF. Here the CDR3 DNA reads TGCGCCAGCAGCTTGGACAGGGGCTACGAGCAGTACTTC.

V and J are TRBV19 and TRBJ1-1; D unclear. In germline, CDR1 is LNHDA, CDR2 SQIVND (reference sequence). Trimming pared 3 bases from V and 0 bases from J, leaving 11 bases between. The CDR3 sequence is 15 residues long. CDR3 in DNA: TGTGCCAGTAGTATCTACGGGGATCTGAACACTGAAGCTTTCTTT. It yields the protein CASSIYGDLNTEAFF.

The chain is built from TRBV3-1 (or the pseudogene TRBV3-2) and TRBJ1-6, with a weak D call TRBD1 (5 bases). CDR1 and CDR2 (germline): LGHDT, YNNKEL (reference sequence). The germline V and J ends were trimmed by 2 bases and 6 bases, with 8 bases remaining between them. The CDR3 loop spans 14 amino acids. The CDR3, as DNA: TGTGCCAGCAGCCAACGGGGGATTAATTCACCCCTCCACTTT. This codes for CASSQRGINSPLHF.

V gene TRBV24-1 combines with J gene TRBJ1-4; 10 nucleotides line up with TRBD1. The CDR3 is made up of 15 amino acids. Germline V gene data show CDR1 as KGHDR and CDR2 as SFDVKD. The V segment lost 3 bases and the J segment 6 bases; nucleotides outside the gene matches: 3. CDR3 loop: CATSDPGTGDEKLFF. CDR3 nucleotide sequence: TGTGCCACCAGTGATCCCGGGACAGGGGATGAAAAACTGTTTTTT.

CDR3 bases: TGTGCCAGCAGCGTATCGATAGCCACGTACAATGAGCAGTTCTTC. Translating it yields CASSVSIATYNEQFF. The gene calls are TRBV9 and TRBJ2-1, with unresolved D. V was cut by 1 base and J by 4 bases, with 12 bases left in between. CDR1 and CDR2 from the germline V gene are SGDLS and YYNGEE. The CDR3 contains 15 residues.

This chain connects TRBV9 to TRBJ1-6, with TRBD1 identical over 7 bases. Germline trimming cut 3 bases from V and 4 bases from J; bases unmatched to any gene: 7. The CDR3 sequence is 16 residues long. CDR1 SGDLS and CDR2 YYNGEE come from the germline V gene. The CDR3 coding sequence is TGTGCCAGCAGCGGAGGTTGGACAGGATATAATTCACCCCTCCACTTT. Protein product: CASSGGWTGYNSPLHF.

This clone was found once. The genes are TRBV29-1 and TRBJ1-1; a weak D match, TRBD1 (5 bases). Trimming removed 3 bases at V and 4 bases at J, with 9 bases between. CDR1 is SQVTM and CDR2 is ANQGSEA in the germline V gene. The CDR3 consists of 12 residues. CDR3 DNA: TGCAGCGTTGACGGGGGTGCCACTGAAGCTTTCTTT. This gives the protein CSVDGGATEAFF.

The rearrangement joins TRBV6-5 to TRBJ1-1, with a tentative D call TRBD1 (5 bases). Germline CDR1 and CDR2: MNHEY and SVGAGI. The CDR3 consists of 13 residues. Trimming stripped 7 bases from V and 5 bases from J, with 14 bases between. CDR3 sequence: CASTSYGGTEAFF. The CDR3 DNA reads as TGTGCCAGCACCTCCTATGGGGGGACTGAAGCTTTCTTT.

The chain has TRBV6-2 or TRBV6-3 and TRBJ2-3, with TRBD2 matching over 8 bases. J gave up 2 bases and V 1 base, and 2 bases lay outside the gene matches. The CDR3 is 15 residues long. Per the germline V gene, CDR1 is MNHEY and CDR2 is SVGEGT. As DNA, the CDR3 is TGTGCCAGCAGTTACTTTAGCGGGGACACAGATACGCAGTATTTT. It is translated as CASSYFSGDTDTQYF.

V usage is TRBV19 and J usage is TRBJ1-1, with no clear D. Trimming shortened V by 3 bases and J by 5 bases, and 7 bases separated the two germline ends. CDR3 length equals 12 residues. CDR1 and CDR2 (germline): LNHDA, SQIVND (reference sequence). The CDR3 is CASSIGRTEAFF. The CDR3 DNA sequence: TGTGCCAGTAGTATCGGGAGGACTGAAGCTTTCTTT.

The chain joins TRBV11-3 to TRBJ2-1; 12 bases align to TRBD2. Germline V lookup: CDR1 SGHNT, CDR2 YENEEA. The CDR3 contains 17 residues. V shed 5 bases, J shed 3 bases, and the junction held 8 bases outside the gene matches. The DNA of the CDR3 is TGTGCCAGCAGCGCCGGGACTAGCGGGTACAGCTACAATGAGCAGTTCTTC. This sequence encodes CASSAGTSGYSYNEQFF.

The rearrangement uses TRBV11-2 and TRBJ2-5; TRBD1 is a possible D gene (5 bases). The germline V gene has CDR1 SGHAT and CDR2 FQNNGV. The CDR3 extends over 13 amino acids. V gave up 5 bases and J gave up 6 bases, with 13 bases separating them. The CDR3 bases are TGTGCCAGCAGCCCCGACAGTCGAAAGACCCAGTACTTC. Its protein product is CASSPDSRKTQYF.

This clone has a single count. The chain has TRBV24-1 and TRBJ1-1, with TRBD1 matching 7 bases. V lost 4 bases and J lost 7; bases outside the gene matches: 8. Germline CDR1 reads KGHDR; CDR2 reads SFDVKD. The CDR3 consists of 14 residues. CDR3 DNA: TGTGCCACCAGTGAGACCGGGACAGTTAATGAAGCTTTCTTT. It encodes CATSETGTVNEAFF.

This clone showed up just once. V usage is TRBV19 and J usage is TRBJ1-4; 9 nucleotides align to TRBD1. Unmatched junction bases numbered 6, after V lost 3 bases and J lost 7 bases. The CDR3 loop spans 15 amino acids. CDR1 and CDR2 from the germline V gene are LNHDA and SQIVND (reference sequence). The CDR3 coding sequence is TGTGCCAGTAGTATCGTACAGGGGGCCGGTGAAAAACTGTTTTTT. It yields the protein CASSIVQGAGEKLFF. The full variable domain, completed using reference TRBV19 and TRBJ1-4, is DGGITQSPKYLFRKEGQNVTLSCEQNLNHDAMYWYRQDPGQGLRLIYYSQIVNDFQKGDIAEGYSVSREKKESFPLTVTSAQKNPTAFYLCASSIVQGAGEKLFFGSGTQLSVL.

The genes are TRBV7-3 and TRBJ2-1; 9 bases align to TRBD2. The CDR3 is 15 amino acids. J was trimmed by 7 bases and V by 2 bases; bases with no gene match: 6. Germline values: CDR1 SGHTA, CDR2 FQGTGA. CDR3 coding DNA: TGTGCCAGCAGCTTAGTCGCGGGAGGGTCAAATGAGCAGTTCTTC. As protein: CASSLVAGGSNEQFF.

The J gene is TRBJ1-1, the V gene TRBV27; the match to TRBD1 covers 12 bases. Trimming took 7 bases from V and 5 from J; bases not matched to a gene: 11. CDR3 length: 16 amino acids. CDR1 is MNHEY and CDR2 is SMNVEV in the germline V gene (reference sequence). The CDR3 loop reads CASTTGTGGPGTEAFF. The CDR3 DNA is TGTGCCAGCACCACCGGGACAGGGGGCCCTGGGACTGAAGCTTTCTTT.

The CDR3 DNA is TGCGCCAGCAGCCAAGGCGGGGAAGATCTGACAGATACGCAGTATTTT. Encoded protein: CASSQGGEDLTDTQYF. The chain recombines TRBV4-1 with TRBJ2-3; tentative D call: TRBD2 (6 bases). The CDR3 length is 16 residues. Trimming cost V 1 base and J 3 bases, with 14 bases left between them. The V gene's germline CDR1 is MGHRA and CDR2 YSYEKL.

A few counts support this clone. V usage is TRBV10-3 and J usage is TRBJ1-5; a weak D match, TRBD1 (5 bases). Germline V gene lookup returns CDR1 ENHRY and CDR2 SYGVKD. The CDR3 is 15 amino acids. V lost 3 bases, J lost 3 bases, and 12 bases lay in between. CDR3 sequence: CAISDLGGVNQPQHF. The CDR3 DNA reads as TGTGCCATCAGTGACCTTGGGGGGGTCAATCAGCCCCAGCATTTT.

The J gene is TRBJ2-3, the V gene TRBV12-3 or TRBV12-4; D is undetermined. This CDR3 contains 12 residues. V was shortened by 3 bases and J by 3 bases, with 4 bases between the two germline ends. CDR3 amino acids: CASSLSTDTQYF. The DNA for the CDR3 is TGTGCCAGCAGTTTGTCGACAGATACGCAGTATTTT.

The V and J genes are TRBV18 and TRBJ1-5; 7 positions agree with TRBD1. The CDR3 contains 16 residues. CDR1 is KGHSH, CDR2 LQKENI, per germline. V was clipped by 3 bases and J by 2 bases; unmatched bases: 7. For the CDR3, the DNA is TGTGCCAGCTCACCGATCTTAGACAGGGGCAATCAGCCCCAGCATTTT. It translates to CASSPILDRGNQPQHF.

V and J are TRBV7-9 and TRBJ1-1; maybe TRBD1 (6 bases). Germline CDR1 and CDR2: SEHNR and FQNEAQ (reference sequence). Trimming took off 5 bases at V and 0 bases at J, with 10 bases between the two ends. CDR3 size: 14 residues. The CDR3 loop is CASSHQGMNTEAFF. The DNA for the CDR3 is TGTGCCAGCAGCCACCAGGGGATGAACACTGAAGCTTTCTTT.